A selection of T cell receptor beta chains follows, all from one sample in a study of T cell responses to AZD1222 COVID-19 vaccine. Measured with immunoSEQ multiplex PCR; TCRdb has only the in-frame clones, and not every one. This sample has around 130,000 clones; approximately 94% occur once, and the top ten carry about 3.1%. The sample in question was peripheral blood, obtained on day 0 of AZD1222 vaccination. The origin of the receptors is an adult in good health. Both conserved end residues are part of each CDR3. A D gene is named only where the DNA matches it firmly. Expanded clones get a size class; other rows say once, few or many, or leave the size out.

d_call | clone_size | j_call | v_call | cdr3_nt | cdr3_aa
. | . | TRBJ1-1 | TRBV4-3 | TGCGCCAGCAGCCAAGGCTTAGAGGGCTTCGAGCCTTTCTTT | CASSQGLEGFEPFF
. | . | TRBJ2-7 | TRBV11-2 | TGTGCCAGCAGCTTAGCCCGGGCCGGATACGAGCAGTACTTC | CASSLARAGYEQYF
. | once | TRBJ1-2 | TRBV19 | TGTGCCAGTAGTATAAGGGAGACTAACTATGGCTACACCTTC | CASSIRETNYGYTF
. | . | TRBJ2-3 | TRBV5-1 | TGCGCCAGCAGCTTGGAGGCATTCCCGGACACAGATACGCAGTATTTT | CASSLEAFPDTDTQYF
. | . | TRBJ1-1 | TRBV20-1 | TGCAGTGGGACGGGAAACACTGAAGCTTTCTTT | CSGTGNTEAFF
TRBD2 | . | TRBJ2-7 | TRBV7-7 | TGTGCTAGCAGCTATAGACTAGCGGGAGACAACGAGCAGTACTTC | CASSYRLAGDNEQYF
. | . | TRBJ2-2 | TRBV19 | TGTGCCAGTAGTGCCGGGACCCTTAGGACCGGGGAGCTGTTTTTT | CASSAGTLRTGELFF
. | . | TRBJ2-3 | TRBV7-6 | TGTGCCAGCAGCTCCGAACCTTTCGGCACAGATACGCAGTATTTT | CASSSEPFGTDTQYF
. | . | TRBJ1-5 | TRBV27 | TGTGCCAGCAGCCCCGGTAGCAATCAGCCCCAGCATTTT | CASSPGSNQPQHF
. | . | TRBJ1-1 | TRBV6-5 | TGTGCCAGCAGGGTGGGAAGTACTGAAGCTTTCTTT | CASRVGSTEAFF
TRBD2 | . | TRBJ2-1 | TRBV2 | TGTGCCAGCAGCGAGGACGTCCTAGCGGGAGGTGAGCAGTTCTTC | CASSEDVLAGGEQFF
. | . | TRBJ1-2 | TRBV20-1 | TGCAGTGCTAGTTCCGGCCTAAACTATGGCTACACCTTC | CSASSGLNYGYTF
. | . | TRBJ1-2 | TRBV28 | TGTGCCAGCAGTTCCCTAAATGGCTACACCTTC | CASSSLNGYTF
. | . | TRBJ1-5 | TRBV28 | TGTGCCAGCAGACCCCGTAGGAGGGAGAGCAATCAGCCCCAGCATTTT | CASRPRRRESNQPQHF
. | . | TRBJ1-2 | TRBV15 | TGTGCCACCAGCAGAGATAGGTCGGCTAACTATGGCTACACCTTC | CATSRDRSANYGYTF
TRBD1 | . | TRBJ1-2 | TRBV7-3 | TGTGCCAGCAGCTTGACAGGGGAAGGGGTAGGCTACACCTTC | CASSLTGEGVGYTF
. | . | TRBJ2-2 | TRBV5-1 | TGCGCCAGCAGCCTGGGGGGACAAAACACCGGGGAGCTGTTTTTT | CASSLGGQNTGELFF
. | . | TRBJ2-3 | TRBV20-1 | TGCAGTGCTAGCACAGATACGCAGTATTTT | CSASTDTQYF
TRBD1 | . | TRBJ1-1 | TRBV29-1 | TGCAGCGTTCTCTGGCAGGGGGGAACTGAAGCTTTCTTT | CSVLWQGGTEAFF
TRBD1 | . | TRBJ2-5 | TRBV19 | TGTGCCAGTAGTATAGTCGGGACAGGGGGTCAAGAGACCCAGTACTTC | CASSIVGTGGQETQYF
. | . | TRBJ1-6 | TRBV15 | TGTGCCACCAGCAGAGGGCGGGATTCACCCCTCCACTTT | CATSRGRDSPLHF
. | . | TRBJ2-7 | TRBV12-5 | TGTGCTAGTGGTTTGGTAAACCGAGCGGGACAAGACTACGAGCAGTACTTC | CASGLVNRAGQDYEQYF
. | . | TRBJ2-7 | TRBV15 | TGTGCCACCAGCGAGTCACAGGGAAGTGGCTACGAGCAGTACTTC | CATSESQGSGYEQYF
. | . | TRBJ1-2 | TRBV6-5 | TGTGCCAGCAGTTACTCGTTTCGCGGTGGCTACACCTTC | CASSYSFRGGYTF
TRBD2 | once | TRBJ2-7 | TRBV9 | TGTGCCAGCAGCGTGGGACTAGCGGGGTTGTACGAGCAGTACTTC | CASSVGLAGLYEQYF
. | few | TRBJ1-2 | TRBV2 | TGTGCCAGCAGTGAAACCCCACTCCCGGGATACTGGGGCTATGGCTACACCTTC | CASSETPLPGYWGYGYTF
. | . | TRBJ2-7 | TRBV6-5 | TGTGCCAGCAGTCCCCGAATAGGGGGGTACGAGCAGTACTTC | CASSPRIGGYEQYF
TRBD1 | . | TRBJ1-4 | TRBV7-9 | TGTGCCCGACTAGGGGGCTTAAGTGAAAAACTGTTTTTT | CARLGGLSEKLFF
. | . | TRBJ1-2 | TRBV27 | TGTGCCAGCAGTCCAGGGGCGACGACAGTAAATAACTATGGCTACACCTTC | CASSPGATTVNNYGYTF
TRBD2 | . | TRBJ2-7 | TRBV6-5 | TGTGCCAACGGGGAGGGAGGCGGGCTAGCGGTCGAGCAGTACTTC | CANGEGGGLAVEQYF